Listed here are 14 T cell receptor beta chains from one sample, sequenced in a study of blood T cell repertoires in COVID-19. The data were produced by immunoSEQ multiplex PCR, yet TCRdb's version contains in-frame clones alone and is incomplete. The table includes hundreds of thousands of clones, approximately 92% detected once. The sequenced sample was PBMCs or T cells enriched from blood (not recorded which). The source is a young man who had recovered from COVID-19.

J is TRBJ1-1 and V is TRBV7-9; D not resolved. Germline-derived CDR1 and CDR2 are SEHNR and FQNEAQ (reference sequence). V lost 5 bases to trimming and J lost 0 bases, with 13 bases between them. The CDR3 is made up of 15 amino acids. CDR3 in DNA: TGTGCCAGCAGCCCTTCTGGGAGGGTGAACACTGAAGCTTTCTTT. This translates into CASSPSGRVNTEAFF.

CDR3 residues: CASSPGLTGELFF. The CDR3 coding sequence is TGTGCCAGCAGCCCAGGACTCACCGGGGAGCTGTTTTTT. The rearrangement links TRBV5-4 to TRBJ2-2; possible D gene TRBD2, 5 bases. The CDR3 has 13 residues. Per the germline V gene, CDR1 is SGHNT and CDR2 is YYREEE (reference sequence). V was pared by 4 bases and J by 4 bases, with 8 bases between.

Note on this clone: One junction end does not reproduce the germline sequence, and a read error may be involved. This chain connects TRBV14 to TRBJ1-5; 8 bases match TRBD1. The germline gives CDR1 SGHDN, CDR2 FVKESK. The CDR3 is 15 amino acids. This chain's CDR3 is CASSEDRGRNQPQHF. The CDR3 nucleotides are TGTGCCAGCAGCGAAGACAGGGGACGGAATCAGCCCCAGCATTTT.

The chain is built from TRBV28 and TRBJ1-1; TRBD1 is a possible D gene (5 bases). Per the germline V gene, CDR1 is MDHEN and CDR2 is SYDVKM. The CDR3 totals 12 residues. Trimming removed 1 base at V and 7 bases at J, with 7 bases between. This chain's CDR3 is CASSLSGIEAFF. The CDR3 bases are TGTGCCAGCAGTTTATCAGGGATTGAAGCTTTCTTT.

The genes are TRBV24-1 and TRBJ1-2; D unresolved. The V gene's germline CDR1 is KGHDR and CDR2 SFDVKD. The CDR3 loop spans 13 amino acids. V lost 3 bases and J 0 bases, leaving 4 bases between the germline ends. In DNA form, the CDR3 reads TGTGCCACCAGTGATCCAGCTAACTATGGCTACACCTTC. Its translation: CATSDPANYGYTF.

The chain links TRBV3-1 (or the pseudogene TRBV3-2) to TRBJ2-7; no definite D call. Deletions cut 1 base from V and 3 bases from J, with 10 bases between. CDR1 and CDR2 (germline): LGHDT, YNNKEL (reference sequence). The CDR3 consists of 14 residues. The CDR3 DNA reads TGTGCCAGCAGCCAAGGGCAGGAAGGCTACGAGCAGTACTTC. Amino acid sequence: CASSQGQEGYEQYF.

This chain connects TRBV28 to TRBJ1-6; D remains unclear. In germline, CDR1 is MDHEN, CDR2 SYDVKM. The V gene lost 2 bases and the J gene lost 8 bases, with 10 bases spanning the gap. This CDR3 spans 14 amino acids. The CDR3: CASSLAPQYSPLHF. The CDR3 DNA reads as TGTGCCAGCAGTTTAGCCCCCCAGTATTCACCCCTCCACTTT.

As DNA, the CDR3 is TGTGCCAGAGGGGGGGCTAGCGGGTACAATGAGCAGTTCTTC. It is translated as CARGGASGYNEQFF. The V call is TRBV2, the J call TRBJ2-1; TRBD2 matches 8 bases. The CDR3 runs 14 residues. The trim removed 9 bases at V and 4 bases at J, leaving 8 bases unmatched. CDR1 SNHLY and CDR2 FYNNEI come from the germline V gene. Using reference TRBV2 and TRBJ2-1 for the parts outside the CDR3, the full variable domain is EPEVTQTPSHQVTQMGQEVILRCVPISNHLYFYWYRQILGQKVEFLVSFYNNEISEKSEIFDDQFSVERPDGSNFTLKIRSTKLEDSAMYFCARGGASGYNEQFFGPGTRLTVL.

This chain uses TRBV29-1 with TRBJ2-2; the D is unclear. The CDR3 runs to 12 residues. Germline values: CDR1 SQVTM, CDR2 ANQGSEA. Between the trimmed V and J ends, which lost 6 bases and 4 bases, there was a span of 9 bases. The CDR3 DNA is TGCAGCGTCCGCTTAGCCACCGGGGAGCTGTTTTTT. Its protein product is CSVRLATGELFF.

V usage is TRBV6-1 and J usage is TRBJ2-1; D unclear. Per the germline V gene, CDR1 is MNHNS and CDR2 is SASEGT. The CDR3 has 13 residues. Trimming took 5 bases from V and 7 from J, leaving 12 bases between them. CDR3 nucleotide sequence: TGTGCCAGCAGTCCCGCGGAACGGAATGAGCAGTTCTTC. Amino acid sequence: CASSPAERNEQFF.

This clone was observed a few times. This chain connects TRBV7-9 to TRBJ1-6, with D perhaps matching TRBD1 (6 bases). In germline, CDR1 is SEHNR, CDR2 FQNEAQ (reference sequence). This CDR3 is 18 amino acids long. V gave up 2 bases and J gave up 0 bases, with 14 bases separating them. CDR3 DNA: TGTGCCAGCAGCTTATCAGGGAGGGGGAGCTCCTATAATTCACCCCTCCACTTT. This sequence encodes CASSLSGRGSSYNSPLHF.

This chain links TRBV11-2 with TRBJ2-6; D remains ambiguous. Germline CDR1 is SGHAT and CDR2 is FQNNGV. The CDR3 has 14 residues. V was pared by 5 bases and J by 3 bases, with 8 bases between. The CDR3 sequence: CASSQVGGANVLTF. In nucleotides, the CDR3 is TGTGCCAGCAGCCAGGTTGGTGGGGCCAACGTCCTGACTTTC.

The V call is TRBV18, the J call TRBJ2-7; the D is unclear. Trimming shortened V by 4 bases and J by 2 bases, and 15 bases separated the two germline ends. The germline CDR1 and CDR2 sequences are KGHSH and LQKENI. The CDR3 length is 15 residues. The chain's CDR3 is CASSRPGQSTYEQYF. The CDR3 nucleotides read TGTGCCAGCTCACGACCGGGCCAGTCAACCTACGAGCAGTACTTC.

In its sample, this clone was seen once. The rearrangement joins TRBV6-5 to TRBJ2-1; 7 positions match TRBD2. The CDR3 contains 15 residues. Unmatched junction bases numbered 15, after V lost 8 bases and J lost 8 bases. Germline CDR1 is MNHEY and CDR2 is SVGAGI. The CDR3 spells CASRREREGRYEQFF. The CDR3 nucleotides are TGTGCCAGCCGCCGCGAGAGGGAGGGCCGCTATGAGCAGTTCTTC.